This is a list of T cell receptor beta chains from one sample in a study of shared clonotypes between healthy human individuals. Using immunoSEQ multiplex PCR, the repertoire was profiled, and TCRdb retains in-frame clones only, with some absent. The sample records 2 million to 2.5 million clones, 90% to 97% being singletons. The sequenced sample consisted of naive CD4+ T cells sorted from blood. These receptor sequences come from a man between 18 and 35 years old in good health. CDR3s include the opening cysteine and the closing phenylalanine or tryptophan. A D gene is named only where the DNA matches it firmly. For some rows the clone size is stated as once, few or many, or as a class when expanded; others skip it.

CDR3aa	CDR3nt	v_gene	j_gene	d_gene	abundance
CASSFGSGRGSLDEQYF	TGTGCCAGCAGCTTCGGAAGCGGGAGGGGTTCGCTGGACGAGCAGTACTTC	TRBV7-9	TRBJ2-7	TRBD2	-
CASTGLQSNYGYTF	TGTGCCAGCACTGGGCTTCAGTCTAACTATGGCTACACCTTC	TRBV6-5	TRBJ1-2	-	-
CASSVGGWNTGELFF	TGTGCCAGCAGCGTGGGGGGTTGGAACACCGGGGAGCTGTTTTTT	TRBV9	TRBJ2-2	-	-
CASSVGTAVPSYEQYF	TGTGCCAGCAGCGTCGGGACAGCCGTCCCCTCCTACGAGCAGTACTTC	TRBV9	TRBJ2-7	TRBD1	-
CASSLEGTGLTYEQYF	TGCGCCAGCAGCTTGGAAGGGACAGGACTGACCTACGAGCAGTACTTC	TRBV5-1	TRBJ2-7	TRBD1	-
CASSPTVVSYEQYF	TGTGCCAGCTCACCCACAGTGGTCTCCTACGAGCAGTACTTC	TRBV18	TRBJ2-7	-	-
CASSLGAGGSYNEQFF	TGTGCCAGCAGCTTAGGGGCGGGGGGCTCCTACAATGAGCAGTTCTTC	TRBV11-2	TRBJ2-1	TRBD2	-
CASSADRAPTGELFF	TGTGCCAGCAGTGCGGACAGAGCACCCACCGGGGAGCTGTTTTTT	TRBV2	TRBJ2-2	-	-
CASRRQQDGSVQYF	TGTGCCAGCAGAAGACAGCAAGATGGGTCCGTTCAGTACTTC	TRBV2	TRBJ2-7	-	-
CAISLAGGTQETQYF	TGTGCCATCAGCTTAGCGGGAGGTACCCAAGAGACCCAGTACTTC	TRBV10-3	TRBJ2-5	TRBD2	-
CASSRGTGDTEAFF	TGTGCCAGCAGTAGAGGGACAGGGGACACTGAAGCTTTCTTT	TRBV6-5	TRBJ1-1	TRBD1	-
CASAFWGAPEQFF	TGTGCCAGCGCCTTCTGGGGGGCCCCTGAGCAGTTCTTC	TRBV7-2	TRBJ2-1	-	-
CASSQGVGVRETQYF	TGCGCCAGCAGCCAAGGTGTAGGGGTAAGAGAGACCCAGTACTTC	TRBV4-1	TRBJ2-5	-	-
CASSLAAGQETQYF	TGCGCCAGCAGCTTGGCCGCAGGGCAAGAGACCCAGTACTTC	TRBV5-1	TRBJ2-5	-	-
CASSLLRGGTEAFF	TGCGCCAGCAGCTTGTTGAGGGGTGGGACTGAAGCTTTCTTT	TRBV5-1	TRBJ1-1	-	-
CASSRERLSYNEQFF	TGTGCCAGCAGCAGAGAGCGCCTCTCCTACAATGAGCAGTTCTTC	TRBV5-6	TRBJ2-1	-	-
CASSVDGFSSTDTQYF	TGCGCCAGCAGCGTCGACGGATTCTCTAGCACAGATACGCAGTATTTT	TRBV10-1	TRBJ2-3	-	once
CASSLGRTQFF	TGTGCCAGCAGTTTGGGGCGGACGCAGTTCTTC	TRBV28	TRBJ2-1	-	-
CASREFGTINPRGNQPQHF	TGTGCCAGCAGGGAATTCGGGACTATTAACCCTCGGGGCAATCAGCCCCAGCATTTT	TRBV27	TRBJ1-5	-	-
CARTKRDDTEAFF	TGTGCCAGGACAAAAAGGGATGACACTGAAGCTTTCTTT	TRBV6-5	TRBJ1-1	-	-
CASRRGGGDTDTQYF	TGTGCCAGCCGCCGAGGGGGCGGTGACACAGATACGCAGTATTTT	TRBV18	TRBJ2-3	TRBD1	-
CASSLANSGVFGNTIYF	TGCGCCAGCAGCTTGGCTAATTCAGGGGTATTTGGAAACACCATATATTTT	TRBV5-1	TRBJ1-3	-	-
CASWGQYSNQPQHF	TGTGCCAGCTGGGGGCAGTATAGCAATCAGCCCCAGCATTTT	TRBV28	TRBJ1-5	-	-
CASSLVGGYSNQPQHF	TGTGCCAGCAGCTTAGTAGGGGGCTATAGCAATCAGCCCCAGCATTTT	TRBV7-2	TRBJ1-5	TRBD1	-
CATSSTGNNQPQHF	TGTGCCACCAGCAGTACAGGGAATAATCAGCCCCAGCATTTT	TRBV15	TRBJ1-5	-	-
CSAGGDYGYTF	TGCAGTGCCGGGGGAGACTATGGCTACACCTTC	TRBV20-1	TRBJ1-2	-	-
CASNPTGAKGTEAFF	TGTGCCAGCAACCCGACAGGGGCGAAGGGCACTGAAGCTTTCTTT	TRBV5-8	TRBJ1-1	TRBD1	once